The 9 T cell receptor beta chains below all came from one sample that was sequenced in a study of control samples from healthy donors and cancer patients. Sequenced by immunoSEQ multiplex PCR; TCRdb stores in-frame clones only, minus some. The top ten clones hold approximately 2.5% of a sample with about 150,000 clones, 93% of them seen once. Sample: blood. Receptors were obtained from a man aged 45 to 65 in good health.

In nucleotides, the CDR3 is TGTGCCAGCACGCTAACTAGCGGGAGGTGGAATGAGCAGTTCTTC. This sequence encodes CASTLTSGRWNEQFF. The V and J genes are TRBV7-2 and TRBJ2-1, with 12 positions matching TRBD2. This CDR3 contains 15 residues. Germline values: CDR1 SGHTA, CDR2 FQGNSA. The trim removed 7 bases at V and 7 bases at J, leaving 8 bases unmatched.

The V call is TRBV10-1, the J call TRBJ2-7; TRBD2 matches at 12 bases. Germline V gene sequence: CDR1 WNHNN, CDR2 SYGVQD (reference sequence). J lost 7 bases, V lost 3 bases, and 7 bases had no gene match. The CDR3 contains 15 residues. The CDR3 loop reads CASSDPTSGRGEQYF. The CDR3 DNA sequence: TGCGCCAGCAGTGATCCGACTAGCGGGAGAGGTGAGCAGTACTTC.

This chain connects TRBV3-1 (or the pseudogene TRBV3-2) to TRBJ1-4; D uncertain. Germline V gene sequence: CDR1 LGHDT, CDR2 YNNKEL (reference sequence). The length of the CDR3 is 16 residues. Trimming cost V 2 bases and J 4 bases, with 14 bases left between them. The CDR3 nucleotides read TGTGCCAGCAGCCAACCCGTGACACGGGGTAATGAAAAACTGTTTTTT. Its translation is CASSQPVTRGNEKLFF.

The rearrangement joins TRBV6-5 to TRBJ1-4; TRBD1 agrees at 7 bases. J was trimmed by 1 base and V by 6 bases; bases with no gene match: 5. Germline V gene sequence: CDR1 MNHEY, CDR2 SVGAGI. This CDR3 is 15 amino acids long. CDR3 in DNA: TGTGCCAGCAGCTCTACAGGGGTAACTAATGAAAAACTGTTTTTT. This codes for CASSSTGVTNEKLFF.

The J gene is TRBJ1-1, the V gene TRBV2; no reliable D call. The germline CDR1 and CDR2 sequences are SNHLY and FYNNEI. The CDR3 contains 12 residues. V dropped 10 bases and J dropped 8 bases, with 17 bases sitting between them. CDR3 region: CATKPMVGEAFF. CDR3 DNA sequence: TGTGCCACGAAGCCCATGGTGGGCGAAGCTTTCTTT. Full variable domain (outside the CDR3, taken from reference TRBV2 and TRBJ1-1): EPEVTQTPSHQVTQMGQEVILRCVPISNHLYFYWYRQILGQKVEFLVSFYNNEISEKSEIFDDQFSVERPDGSNFTLKIRSTKLEDSAMYFCATKPMVGEAFFGQGTRLTVV.

CDR3 DNA: TGTGCCAGCAGTTACCCCGACGGATACACTGAAGCTTTCTTT. Protein sequence: CASSYPDGYTEAFF. The V and J genes are TRBV6-6 and TRBJ1-1, with D unresolved. This CDR3 has 14 amino acids. Trimming shortened V by 2 bases and J by 3 bases, and 10 bases separated the two germline ends. Germline CDR1 is MNHNY and CDR2 is SVGAGI (reference sequence).

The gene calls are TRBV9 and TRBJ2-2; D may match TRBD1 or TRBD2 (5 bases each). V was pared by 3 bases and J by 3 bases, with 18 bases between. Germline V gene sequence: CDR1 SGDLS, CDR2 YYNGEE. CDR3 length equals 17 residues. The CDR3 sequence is CASSAGPSAIDTGELFF. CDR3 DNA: TGTGCCAGCAGCGCGGGACCTTCAGCAATCGACACCGGGGAGCTGTTTTTT.

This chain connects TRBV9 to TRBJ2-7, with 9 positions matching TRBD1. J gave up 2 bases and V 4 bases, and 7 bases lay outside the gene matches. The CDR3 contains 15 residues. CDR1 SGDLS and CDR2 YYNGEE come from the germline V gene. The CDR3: CASSTGGTGTYEQYF. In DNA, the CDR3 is TGTGCCAGCAGCACGGGCGGGACAGGGACCTACGAGCAGTACTTC.

The CDR3 here is CASSSIDGANVLTF. CDR3 coding DNA: TGTGCCAGTAGTTCCATTGACGGGGCCAACGTCCTGACTTTC. The V gene is TRBV19, the J gene TRBJ2-6, with D hard to call. Trimming stripped 5 bases from V and 4 bases from J, with 9 bases between. Germline CDR1 and CDR2: LNHDA and SQIVND (reference sequence). The CDR3 runs 14 residues.